Shown below are 7 T cell receptor delta chains from a single sample sequenced in a study of gamma delta lymphoproliferative disorders and STAT genes. TCRdb re-called the multiplex PCR reads through CATT. The top ten clones hold 46% of a sample with about 2,300 delta-chain clones, about 1.5% of them seen once. The receptor sequences were amplified from genomic DNA of peripheral blood mononuclear cells. Sequencing input: blood. The receptors were gathered from a human donor in good health.

Comments on this clone: This likely traces to a read error, being one base from a far larger clone. The V gene remains uncalled, whereas the J gene is TRDJ1; the table's D call TRDD3 went unverified against the DNA. This CDR3 is built from 23 residues. In DNA form, the CDR3 reads TGTGCTCTTGGGGACGCCAGCTTCCTAATATACCTTGAACTGGGGGATACCGCCGATAAACTCATCTTT. This encodes CALGDASFLIYLELGDTADKLIF.

As for this clone: For this DNA, TCRdb reports the protein of a much larger clone, which diverges at residue 12, most likely from a read error; the protein presented here is translated directly from the DNA. The genes are TRDV2 and TRDJ1, with TRDD3 identical over 7 bases. With V trimmed by 0 bases and J by 1 base, 13 bases remained unmatched. This CDR3 contains 18 residues. CDR1 and CDR2 (germline): GEAIGNYY, EKD. The CDR3 nucleotides read TGTGCCTGTGACACCGAATTCGGGGATAAACAGTGCACCGATAAACTCATCTTT. This gives the protein CACDTEFGDKQCTDKLIF.

In the case of this clone: This sequence is one base from a far larger clone and is likely a read error. The same CDR3 can be traced to other DNA sequences in this sample. V and J are TRDV1 and TRDJ1, with 7 nucleotides matching TRDD3. The J segment lost 5 bases and the V segment lost 1 base, leaving 37 bases of the junction unmatched. CDR3 size: 25 residues. Looked up from germline, CDR1 is TSWWSYY and CDR2 is QGS. CDR3 nucleotide sequence: TGTGCTCTTGGGGAACATTACCCGTTCCTCCCAGTACTGGGGACCCGGGCCTTAAGGACTGATAAACTCATCTTT. Its translation: CALGEHYPFLPVLGTRALRTDKLIF.

In regard to this clone: The protein that TCRdb holds for this DNA derives from a much larger clone and differs from the translated DNA at residue 10, which likely indicates a read error; the protein shown here is translated from the DNA. The chain employs TRDV2 and TRDJ1; no firm D call. CDR1 and CDR2 (germline): GEAIGNYY, EKD. V was pared by 0 bases and J by 2 bases, with 18 bases between. The CDR3 runs to 17 residues. This CDR3 reads CACDTLGVAEDTDKLIF. CDR3 nucleotides: TGTGCCTGTGACACCTTAGGAGTAGCGGAGGATACCGATAAACTCATCTTT.

This clone was seen more than once but under ten times. The protein TCRdb lists belongs to a much larger clone and differs from this DNA's translation at residue 4, which points to a read error; the protein shown is made from the DNA. The chain is built from TRDV3 and TRDJ1, with 12 bases identical to TRDD3. The junction had 21 bases not matched to a gene; V was cut back by 4 bases and J by 3 bases. The CDR3 has 19 amino acids. Germline V CDR1 and CDR2: TVYSNPD, GDNSRS (reference sequence). CDR3 in DNA: TGTGCCTACCTGGCCTTCCTAAAGTACTGGGGGATACCCTCCGATAAACTCATCTTT. It is translated as CAYLAFLKYWGIPSDKLIF.

A note on this clone: TCRdb lists the protein of a much larger clone for this DNA, which differs at residue 4, so this is likely a read error; the protein given here is translated from the DNA itself. Written as DNA, the CDR3 is TGTGCCTGTAACACCGTGGGGGTGTCTGGGGGATCTGTACCCCACGATAAACTCATCTTT. Protein product: CACNTVGVSGGSVPHDKLIF. The chain has TRDV2 and TRDJ1; TRDD3 agrees at 9 bases. This CDR3 spans 20 amino acids. The V gene's germline CDR1 is GEAIGNYY and CDR2 EKD.

Details on this clone: The protein given by TCRdb reflects a much larger clone and differs at residue 11 from this DNA's translation, likely from a read error; the protein shown is the DNA's translation. The J gene is TRDJ1, the V gene TRDV3; 9 bases agree with TRDD3. The length of the CDR3 is 17 residues. CDR1 is TVYSNPD, CDR2 GDNSRS, per germline (reference sequence). The V gene end was trimmed by 3 bases and the J gene end by 4 bases; junction bases not matched to a gene: 18. Here the CDR3 reads CAFNPSSDWGTGDKLIF. The DNA of the CDR3 is TGTGCCTTCAACCCCTCCTCCGACTGGGGGACAGGCGATAAACTCATCTTT.